The sequence of this TCR beta chain was determined in a study of blood T cell repertoires in COVID-19. Study-level background: Samples of COVID-19 (acute and convalescent) were obtained from the United States, Italy and Spain. From T cells, B-cell-depleted T cells, or PBMCs came the material, which was cDNA or gDNA.

Between the trimmed V and J ends, which lost 2 bases and 1 base, there was a span of 8 bases. This CDR3 has 14 residues. Looked up from germline, CDR1 is MNHEY and CDR2 is SMNVEV (reference sequence). How the authors handled the data: Amplification of reference gene primers provided the estimated nucleated cell counts. The data were produced by immunoSEQ multiplex PCR, yet TCRdb's version contains in-frame clones alone and is incomplete. V and J calls plus clone size are reproduced from that table; the DNA served to infer D and trimming. Found here are roughly 120,000 clones, 85% of them singletons; the top ten hold about 13%.

This clonotype was sampled from a human donor in a cohort sampled during active COVID-19. The sequenced sample consisted of peripheral blood. The rearrangement links TRBV27 to TRBJ1-1, with D tentatively TRBD1 (5 bases). CDR3 sequence: CASSLSQGNTEAFF. CDR3 sequence (DNA): TGTGCCAGCAGTTTAAGTCAGGGGAACACTGAAGCTTTCTTT.